This T cell receptor (beta chain) came from a study of CD8 T cells in Susac syndrome. Reverse transcription of about 0.5 to 1 ug RNA used random hexamers. TCRdb fed the immunoSEQ multiplex PCR reads into MiXCR, producing one record per CDR3 protein. The table lists more than 90,000 distinct CDR3 sequences, 93% of them singletons. This sequence originates from a human donor with multiple sclerosis. Sequenced: CD4+ T cells from PBMCs.

The CDR3 is CALQFGQGQFF. CDR3 nucleotides: TGTGCCTTACAATTTGGACAGGGGCAGTTCTTC. V usage is TRBV30 and J usage is TRBJ2-1; 8 bases fit TRBD1. Germline CDR1 is GTSNPN and CDR2 is SVGIG (reference sequence). This CDR3 contains 11 residues. J gave up 12 bases and V 7 bases, and 8 bases lay outside the gene matches.